This T cell receptor (beta chain) originates from a study of memory CD4+ T cells and cytomegalovirus serostatus. The junction had 9 bases not matched to a gene; V was cut back by 10 bases and J by 4 bases. The CDR3 is made up of 14 amino acids. Germline CDR1 and CDR2: MNHEY and SVGAGI. The sort gate was single viable CD3+CD4+CD8-CD45RO+ cells for memory CD4+ T cells. After thawing, CD4+ T cells were positively selected. Study processing details: After removing out-of-frame reads, millions of distinct TCRbeta sequences remained. Only in-frame clones appear in the TCRdb table, and some are missing; sequencing was by immunoSEQ multiplex PCR. The V and J calls and clone size were taken over from that table, and D and trimming were inferred from the DNA. The sample gives approximately 42,000 clones, 79% of which show up once; around 1.1% is in the top ten.

The chain is built from TRBV6-5 and TRBJ2-3; TRBD2 agrees at 9 bases. The sequence was collected from an adult in good health and CMV-seronegative. The sequenced material came from memory CD4+ T cells from blood. CDR3 nucleotides: TGTGCCACTAGAGCGGGAGGACCCCCAGATACGCAGTATTTT. Amino acids: CATRAGGPPDTQYF.